The clone carrying this TCR beta chain was observed many times. What it binds is not known. TCRdb fed the 5' RACE reads into MiXCR, producing one record per CDR3 protein. The sample has more than 400,000 distinct CDR3 sequences; over 4% are singletons. The record originates from a study of CD8 T cells in ankylosing spondylitis. Study outcomes and limitations: Several highly homologous variants formed a TCR beta motif that appeared characteristic of ankylosing spondylitis blood. There was reportedly significant enrichment of clones that were disease-linked in matched ankylosing spondylitis synovial fluid. Reactive arthritis synovial fluid and blood previously showed some of these motif variants. Clones linked to disease, bearing a CD8+ phenotype, were relatively rare in peripheral blood.

V was shortened by 3 bases and J by 3 bases, with 9 bases between the two germline ends. The V gene's germline CDR1 is LNHNV and CDR2 YYDKDF (reference sequence). CDR3 size: 13 residues. The sequence derives from a male donor with ankylosing spondylitis. Source material: blood, either unsorted or a sorted T cell fraction (not recorded which). J is TRBJ2-7 and V is TRBV15; D gene unclear. CDR3 in DNA: TGTGCCACCAGCAGGTCCAGGATCTACGAGCAGTACTTC. Protein: CATSRSRIYEQYF.